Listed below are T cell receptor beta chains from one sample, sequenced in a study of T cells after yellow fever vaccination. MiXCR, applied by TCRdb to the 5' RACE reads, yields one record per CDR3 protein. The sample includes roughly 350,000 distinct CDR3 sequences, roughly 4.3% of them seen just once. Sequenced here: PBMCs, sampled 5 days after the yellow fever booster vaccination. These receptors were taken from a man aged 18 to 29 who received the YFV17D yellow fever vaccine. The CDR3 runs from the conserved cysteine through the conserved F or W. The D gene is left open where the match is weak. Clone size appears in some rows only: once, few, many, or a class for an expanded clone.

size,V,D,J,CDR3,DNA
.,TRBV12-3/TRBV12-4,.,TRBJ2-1,CASSLALGGLSKNEQFF,TGTGCCAGCAGTTTAGCTCTTGGAGGACTAAGCAAAAATGAGCAGTTCTTC
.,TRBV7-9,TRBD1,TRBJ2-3,CASTQTGNTQYF,TGTGCCAGCACCCAGACAGGGAATACGCAGTATTTT
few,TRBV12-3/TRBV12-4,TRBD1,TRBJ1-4,CASSGQGGREKLFF,TGTGCCAGCAGTGGACAGGGCGGGAGAGAAAAACTGTTTTTT
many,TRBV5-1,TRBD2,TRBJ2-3,CASSPLRGAGDTQYF,TGCGCCAGCAGCCCTCTGCGGGGGGCAGGAGATACGCAGTATTTT
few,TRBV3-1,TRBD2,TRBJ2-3,CASSPRRGVTDTQYF,TGTGCCAGCAGCCCCCGGCGGGGGGTCACAGATACGCAGTATTTT
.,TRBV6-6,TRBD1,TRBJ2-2,CASSYSAPQVDRATGELFF,TGTGCCAGCAGTTACTCGGCCCCCCAAGTGGACAGGGCCACCGGGGAGCTGTTTTTT
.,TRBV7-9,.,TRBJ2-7,CASSLGFGEQYF,TGTGCCAGCAGCTTAGGTTTCGGCGAGCAGTACTTC
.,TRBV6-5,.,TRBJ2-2,CASSPFATGELFF,TGTGCCAGCAGCCCCTTCGCCACCGGGGAGCTGTTTTTT
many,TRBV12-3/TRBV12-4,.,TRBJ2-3,CASSSSAGEADTQYF,.
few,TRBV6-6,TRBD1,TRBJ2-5,CASSYTGGTETQYF,TGTGCCAGCAGTTATACAGGGGGCACGGAGACCCAGTACTTC
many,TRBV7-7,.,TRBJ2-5,CASSLTGGGAQYF,TGTGCCAGCAGCTTAACTGGCGGTGGGGCCCAGTACTTC
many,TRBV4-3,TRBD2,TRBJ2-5,CASSQDSGGVQETQYF,TGCGCCAGCAGCCAGGATAGCGGGGGGGTTCAAGAGACCCAGTACTTC
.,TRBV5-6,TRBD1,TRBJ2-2,CASSATGGKLTGELFF,TGTGCCAGCAGCGCAACAGGGGGCAAATTGACCGGGGAGCTGTTTTTT
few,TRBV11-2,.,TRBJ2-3,CASSLLSGPGTDTQYF,TGTGCCAGCAGCTTACTTAGCGGTCCGGGCACAGATACGCAGTATTTT
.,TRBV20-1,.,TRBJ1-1,CSASQGTEAFF,TGCAGTGCCAGTCAGGGGACTGAAGCTTTCTTT
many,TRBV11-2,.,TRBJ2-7,CASSLAYRQDEQYF,TGTGCCAGCAGCTTAGCCTACAGGCAGGACGAGCAGTACTTC
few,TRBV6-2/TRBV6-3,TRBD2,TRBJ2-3,CASSLQRDSTDTQYF,TGTGCCAGCAGCCTCCAGCGGGACAGCACAGATACGCAGTATTTT
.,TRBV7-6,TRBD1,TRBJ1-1,CASSTGEGGATEAFF,TGTGCCAGCAGCACAGGGGAAGGGGGGGCGACTGAAGCTTTCTTT
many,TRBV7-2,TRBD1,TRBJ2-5,CASSNRGAQETQYF,TGTGCCAGCAGCAACAGGGGGGCGCAAGAGACCCAGTACTTC
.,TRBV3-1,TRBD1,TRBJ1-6,CASSQQGGWNSPLHF,TGTGCCAGCAGCCAACAGGGGGGATGGAATTCACCCCTCCACTTT
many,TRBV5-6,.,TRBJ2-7,CASSLAGFDYEQYF,TGTGCCAGCAGCTTGGCGGGGTTTGATTACGAGCAGTACTTC
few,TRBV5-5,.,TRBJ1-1,CASSFAGSTTEAFF,TGTGCCAGCAGCTTTGCGGGTTCGACCACTGAAGCTTTCTTT
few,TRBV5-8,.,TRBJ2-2,CASSFDQVGELFF,TGTGCCAGCAGCTTTGATCAGGTCGGGGAGCTGTTTTTT
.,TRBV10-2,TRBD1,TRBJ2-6,CAAKGGGPSGANVLTF,TGCGCCGCTAAAGGGGGCGGACCCTCTGGGGCCAACGTCCTGACTTTC
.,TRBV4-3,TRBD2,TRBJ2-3,CASSQEPGGRKDTQYF,TGCGCCAGCAGCCAAGAGCCGGGGGGGCGGAAAGATACGCAGTATTTT
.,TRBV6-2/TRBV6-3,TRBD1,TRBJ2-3,CASSLQGAGDTQYF,TGTGCCAGCAGCTTACAGGGGGCCGGAGATACGCAGTATTTT
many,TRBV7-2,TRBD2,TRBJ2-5,CASRRTSGVETQYF,TGTGCCAGCAGGCGGACTAGCGGGGTAGAGACCCAGTACTTC
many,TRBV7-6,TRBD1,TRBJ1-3,CASSPRGQLSSGNTIYF,TGTGCCAGCAGCCCGAGGGGACAGCTCAGCTCTGGAAACACCATATATTTT